A single sample gave rise to the 18 T cell receptor beta chains below, sequenced in a study of blood T cell repertoires in COVID-19. Produced via immunoSEQ multiplex PCR; TCRdb's table is partial and in-frame only. This table holds 200,000 to 300,000 clones, roughly 88% found once. Sequenced sample: peripheral blood. These receptor sequences come from a man aged 40-55 years who had recovered from COVID-19.

J is TRBJ1-2 and V is TRBV30; D not certain. This CDR3 comprises 11 residues. V gave up 0 bases and J gave up 7 bases, with 6 bases separating them. Germline loops: CDR1 GTSNPN, CDR2 SVGIG (reference sequence). CDR3 sequence reads: CAWSVQSGYTF. CDR3 nucleotides: TGTGCCTGGAGTGTACAAAGTGGCTACACCTTC. Full variable domain (remainder filled in from reference TRBV30 and TRBJ1-2): SQTIHQWPATLVQPVGSPLSLECTVEGTSNPNLYWYRQAAGRGLQLLFYSVGIGQISSEVPQNLSASRPQDRQFILSSKKLLLSDSGFYLCAWSVQSGYTFGSGTRLTVV.

V and J are TRBV7-9 and TRBJ2-7, with D perhaps matching TRBD1 (5 bases). The CDR3 loop spans 14 amino acids. Germline-derived CDR1 and CDR2 are SEHNR and FQNEAQ (reference sequence). V was clipped by 1 base and J by 6 bases, with 13 bases between them. Here the CDR3 reads CASSLDSAGIEQYF. The CDR3 region has the DNA TGTGCCAGCAGCTTAGATTCTGCAGGGATCGAGCAGTACTTC. Full variable domain (missing parts from reference TRBV7-9 and TRBJ2-7): DTGVSQNPRHKITKRGQNVTFRCDPISEHNRLYWYRQTLGQGPEFLTYFQNEAQLEKSRLLSDRFSAERPKGSFSTLEIQRTEQGDSAMYLCASSLDSAGIEQYFGPGTRLTVT.

V is TRBV5-6 and J is TRBJ1-4; 7 nucleotides align to TRBD1. The CDR3 totals 14 residues. After removal of 3 bases from V and 8 bases from J, the junction contained 7 bases not matched to a gene. Germline V gene data show CDR1 as SGHDT and CDR2 as YYEEEE. This CDR3 reads CASSYGTEEEKLFF. The CDR3 DNA follows: TGTGCCAGCAGCTACGGGACAGAAGAGGAAAAACTGTTTTTT.

The chain carries TRBV7-2 and TRBJ2-3; 8 positions match TRBD2. This CDR3 has 15 residues. Per the germline V gene, CDR1 is SGHTA and CDR2 is FQGNSA. V was clipped by 8 bases and J by 6 bases; unmatched bases: 13. The CDR3 nucleotides read TGTGCCAGCCGGGATCCGGGAGGGCCCTCGGATACGCAGTATTTT. Translating it yields CASRDPGGPSDTQYF.

This clone has a handful of counts. Germline and junction disagree at one end, which may indicate a read error. V and J are TRBV7-7 and TRBJ2-5; D gene uncertain. Per the germline V gene, CDR1 is SSHAT and CDR2 is FNYEAQ (reference sequence). The CDR3 covers 13 residues. The CDR3 nucleotides are TGTGCTAGCAGCTTACGTCCGGGAGAGACCCAGTACTTC. Protein: CASSLRPGETQYF. The whole variable domain, remainder taken from reference TRBV7-7 and TRBJ2-5, is GAGVSQSPRYKVTKRGQDVTLRCDPISSHATLYWYQQALGQGPEFLTYFNYEAQPDKSGLPSDRFSAERPEGSISTLTIQRTEQRDSAMYRCASSLRPGETQYFGPGTRLLVL.

V gene TRBV6-2 or TRBV6-3 combines with J gene TRBJ1-5; 7 bases line up with TRBD1. The J segment lost 0 bases and the V segment lost 2 bases, leaving 13 bases of the junction unmatched. CDR3 length: 19 amino acids. Looked up from germline, CDR1 is MNHEY and CDR2 is SVGEGT. The CDR3 sequence: CASSYRGRGEPYSNQPQHF. The CDR3 DNA follows: TGTGCCAGCAGTTACCGGGGCAGGGGGGAACCTTATAGCAATCAGCCCCAGCATTTT.

The chain is built from TRBV25-1 and TRBJ1-5, with D possibly TRBD1 on 5 matching bases. The CDR3 contains 13 residues. Germline V gene data show CDR1 as MGHDK and CDR2 as SYGVNS. Trimming stripped 6 bases from V and 9 bases from J, with 15 bases between. The CDR3 bases are TGTGCCAGCAGCGGCAGGGCAGGTTCGCCCCAGCATTTT. Its translation: CASSGRAGSPQHF.

The chain is built from TRBV18 and TRBJ2-2; 10 bases line up with TRBD2. CDR1 and CDR2 from the germline V gene are KGHSH and LQKENI. This CDR3 is built from 16 residues. After removal of 3 bases from V and 6 bases from J, the junction contained 7 bases not matched to a gene. CDR3 in amino acids: CASSPASGRGSGELFF. Here the CDR3 DNA reads TGTGCCAGCTCACCGGCTAGCGGGAGAGGCTCCGGGGAGCTGTTTTTT.

The chain uses TRBV5-5 and TRBJ2-7; 8 bases are shared with TRBD1. The CDR3 is 14 amino acids. CDR1 and CDR2 from the germline V gene are SGHKS and YYEKEE (reference sequence). The ends lost 5 bases at V and 0 bases at J; junction bases unmatched: 4. This CDR3 reads CASRLDRASYEQYF. In DNA form, the CDR3 reads TGTGCCAGCAGACTGGACAGGGCCTCCTACGAGCAGTACTTC. The full variable domain, rest sourced from reference TRBV5-5 and TRBJ2-7, is DAGVTQSPTHLIKTRGQQVTLRCSPISGHKSVSWYQQVLGQGPQFIFQYYEKEERGRGNFPDRFSARQFPNYSSELNVNALLLGDSALYLCASRLDRASYEQYFGPGTRLTVT.

The rearrangement links TRBV6-1 to TRBJ1-1, with D perhaps matching TRBD1 (6 bases). This CDR3 contains 17 residues. V was trimmed by 0 bases and J by 4 bases, leaving 18 bases between them. In germline, CDR1 is MNHNS, CDR2 SASEGT. This CDR3 reads CASSEALTGLLGTEAFF. The CDR3 bases are TGTGCCAGCAGTGAAGCGCTTACAGGGCTTTTGGGCACTGAAGCTTTCTTT.

This chain links TRBV9 with TRBJ1-3, with D possibly TRBD1 on 5 matching bases. The V and J ends lost 0 bases and 4 bases respectively, with 14 bases between them. CDR1 is SGDLS, CDR2 YYNGEE, per germline. CDR3 size: 16 residues. The CDR3 DNA follows: TGTGCCAGCAGCGTAGCCCCGGGGGGGAGAGGAAACACCATATATTTT. Residues: CASSVAPGGRGNTIYF.

The chain links TRBV7-2 to TRBJ2-1; D might be TRBD2 (6 bases). V dropped 5 bases and J dropped 0 bases, with 14 bases sitting between them. The length of the CDR3 is 16 residues. The germline gives CDR1 SGHTA, CDR2 FQGNSA. The CDR3 nucleotides are TGTGCCAGCAGCCCGGCCCTAGCGTCCTCCTACAATGAGCAGTTCTTC. Translated, it gives CASSPALASSYNEQFF.

V is TRBV2 and J is TRBJ2-1; tentatively, D is TRBD1 (5 bases). Germline CDR1 is SNHLY and CDR2 is FYNNEI. The CDR3 has 14 residues. V lost 9 bases to trimming and J lost 8 bases, with 20 bases between them. The CDR3 bases are TGTGCCAGGTCCGCCGGCCAGGTGGGGCATGAGCAGTTCTTC. It encodes CARSAGQVGHEQFF. Drawing the rest from reference TRBV2 and TRBJ2-1, the complete variable domain is EPEVTQTPSHQVTQMGQEVILRCVPISNHLYFYWYRQILGQKVEFLVSFYNNEISEKSEIFDDQFSVERPDGSNFTLKIRSTKLEDSAMYFCARSAGQVGHEQFFGPGTRLTVL.

The CDR3 loop is CASSPGGWSTEAFF. The CDR3 nucleotides are TGTGCCAGCAGCCCCGGAGGCTGGAGCACTGAAGCTTTCTTT. This sequence joins TRBV7-2 and TRBJ1-1; D gene uncertain. CDR1 is SGHTA and CDR2 is FQGNSA in the germline V gene. V lost 5 bases, J lost 4 bases, and 14 bases lay in between. This CDR3 comprises 14 residues.

This clone appeared a single time. The chain recombines TRBV21-1 with TRBJ1-4; TRBD1 is taken as the D call from the table, unchecked against the DNA. TRBV21-1 is a listed pseudogene. CDR3 length: 18 amino acids. Here the CDR3 reads CASSKARGQVNGSEKLFF. In nucleotides, the CDR3 is TGTGCCAGCAGCAAAGCGAGGGGACAGGTTAACGGTTCGGAAAAACTGTTTTTT.

The V and J genes are TRBV21-1 and TRBJ1-5; the table's D gene call, TRBD1, was not cross checked with the DNA. TRBV21-1 is tagged as a pseudogene. This CDR3 contains 15 residues. CDR3 nucleotides: TGTGCCAGCAGCAAATGGGCTTTTAGCAATCAGCCCCAGCATTTT. Protein product: CASSKWAFSNQPQHF.

The CDR3 here is CASSEVAGGSTDTQYF. CDR3 nucleotide sequence: TGTGCCAGCAGTGAGGTAGCGGGAGGGAGCACAGATACGCAGTATTTT. The chain uses TRBV6-4 and TRBJ2-3; 11 nucleotides match TRBD2. Trimming at V came to 3 bases and at J to 0 bases, leaving 2 bases not matched to a gene. The CDR3 totals 16 residues. Germline values: CDR1 MRHNA, CDR2 SNTAGT.

V usage is TRBV9 and J usage is TRBJ2-7, with a tentative D call TRBD2 (5 bases). The germline CDR1 and CDR2 sequences are SGDLS and YYNGEE. V was clipped by 3 bases and J by 0 bases, with 10 bases between them. The CDR3 loop spans 14 amino acids. The CDR3 here is CASSEGLSSYEQYF. Here the CDR3 DNA reads TGTGCCAGCAGCGAAGGACTGAGCTCCTACGAGCAGTACTTC.